The 30 T cell receptor beta chains presented below share a single source sample, sequenced in a study of T-cell reconstitution after alpha-beta-depleted transplantation in children. Unique molecular identifiers featured in how the TCRbeta library was prepared. TCRdb reprocessed the PCR reads with MiXCR, giving one entry per CDR3 protein. The data contain around 440,000 distinct CDR3 sequences, about 16% of them singletons. Sequenced here: PBMCs, mostly from graft donor cells, sampled 360 days after TCRalphabeta/CD19-depleted stem cell transplant. The receptors stem from a boy in the first two years of life who had a stem cell transplant for Wiskott-Aldrich syndrome, so the T cells may come from the graft donor.

A few counts support this clonotype. V is TRBV5-1 and J is TRBJ1-4; possible D gene TRBD1, 6 bases. Trimming took 4 bases from V and 2 from J, leaving 9 bases between them. The germline V gene encodes CDR1 SGHRS and CDR2 YFSETQ. The CDR3 is 14 residues long. The CDR3 sequence: CASSHDRTNEKLFF. The CDR3 DNA is TGCGCCAGCAGCCATGACAGGACTAATGAAAAACTGTTTTTT.

This clonotype was picked up a small number of times. This rearrangement joins TRBV10-3 to TRBJ1-6; D perhaps matches TRBD1 (6 bases). The V gene's germline CDR1 is ENHRY and CDR2 SYGVKD. Trimming cost V 4 bases and J 7 bases, with 11 bases left between them. The CDR3 sequence is 14 residues long. This CDR3 is CAISGQGKNSPLHF. The CDR3 region has the DNA TGTGCCATCAGTGGGCAGGGGAAGAATTCACCCCTCCACTTT.

The chain employs TRBV28 and TRBJ2-3; D gene ambiguous. Per the germline V gene, CDR1 is MDHEN and CDR2 is SYDVKM. The CDR3 sequence is 15 residues long. The germline V and J ends were trimmed by 1 base and 2 bases, with 10 bases remaining between them. For the CDR3, the DNA is TGTGCCAGCAGTTTATCGGCAGGTTTCACAGATACGCAGTATTTT. Translated: CASSLSAGFTDTQYF.

The rearrangement links TRBV6-5 to TRBJ2-7, with D possibly TRBD1 on 6 matching bases. This CDR3 comprises 15 residues. The germline V gene has CDR1 MNHEY and CDR2 SVGAGI. The V gene lost 0 bases and the J gene lost 0 bases, with 9 bases spanning the gap. This chain's CDR3 is CASSYSRDISYEQYF. The CDR3 DNA follows: TGTGCCAGCAGTTACTCGAGGGACATCTCCTACGAGCAGTACTTC.

This sequence joins TRBV28 and TRBJ2-1, with a tentative D call TRBD2 (7 bases). V was clipped by 4 bases and J by 3 bases, with 13 bases between them. There are 15 residues in the CDR3. Germline assignment: CDR1 MDHEN and CDR2 SYDVKM. For the CDR3, the DNA is TGTGCCAGCAGTTATGCGGGGGCACTCTACAATGAGCAGTTCTTC. It is translated as CASSYAGALYNEQFF.

There are a few counts of this clonotype. The V gene is TRBV7-9, the J gene TRBJ2-1; TRBD2 matches 12 bases. The CDR3 loop spans 16 amino acids. Germline assignment: CDR1 SEHNR and CDR2 FQNEAQ (reference sequence). V gave up 7 bases and J gave up 7 bases; unmatched junction bases: 11. The CDR3 spells CASNILAGGPKNEQFF. The CDR3 nucleotides read TGTGCCAGCAACATTCTAGCGGGAGGGCCAAAAAATGAGCAGTTCTTC.

This clonotype appeared a few times. The genes are TRBV12-3 or TRBV12-4 and TRBJ2-7, with a tentative D call TRBD2 (5 bases). The V end was cut by 3 bases, the J end by 2 bases, with 14 bases between. The CDR3 loop spans 15 amino acids. The chain's CDR3 is CASSLSTSGTYEQYF. DNA of the CDR3: TGTGCCAGCAGTTTGTCAACTAGTGGCACCTACGAGCAGTACTTC.

This clonotype was seen a handful of times. The chain employs TRBV29-1 and TRBJ2-1, with 10 nucleotides matching TRBD2. The CDR3 totals 17 residues. The V gene end was trimmed by 7 bases and the J gene end by 2 bases; junction bases not matched to a gene: 14. Germline assignment: CDR1 SQVTM and CDR2 ANQGSEA. The CDR3 DNA reads as TGCAGCGCCGGGCGATTAGGACTAGCGGCGCCCTACAATGAGCAGTTCTTC. Protein: CSAGRLGLAAPYNEQFF.

The rearrangement links TRBV5-1 to TRBJ2-5, with D unresolved. Trimming removed 4 bases at V and 5 bases at J, with 18 bases between. Germline CDR1 reads SGHRS; CDR2 reads YFSETQ. The CDR3 has 15 amino acids. DNA of the CDR3: TGCGCCAGCAGCCTGGAAGGGCATCCTGGGGAGACCCAGTACTTC. Protein product: CASSLEGHPGETQYF. The full variable domain, with the rest looked up from reference TRBV5-1 and TRBJ2-5, is KAGVTQTPRYLIKTRGQQVTLSCSPISGHRSVSWYQQTPGQGLQFLFEYFSETQRNKGNFPGRFSGRQFSNSRSEMNVSTLELGDSALYLCASSLEGHPGETQYFGPGTRLLVL.

V and J are TRBV10-3 and TRBJ2-3; weak D call: TRBD2 (7 bases). The length of the CDR3 is 15 residues. V was clipped by 4 bases and J by 1 base, with 12 bases between them. The germline gives CDR1 ENHRY, CDR2 SYGVKD. For the CDR3, the DNA is TGTGCCATCAGTGTGGGGGGGCGAGGCACAGATACGCAGTATTTT. Translating it yields CAISVGGRGTDTQYF.

The chain links TRBV6-5 to TRBJ1-1; D is possibly TRBD1 (5 bases). The CDR3 totals 11 residues. Germline CDR1 MNHEY, CDR2 SVGAGI. V shed 5 bases and J shed 7 bases, with 8 bases lying between them. The CDR3, as DNA: TGTGCCAGCAGTGGACACTTTGAAGCTTTCTTT. Translation: CASSGHFEAFF.

This clonotype was seen only a few times. The chain recombines TRBV7-8 with TRBJ2-1, with no clear D. Germline V gives CDR1 SGHVS, CDR2 FQNEAQ. V was pared by 3 bases and J by 0 bases, with 12 bases between. The CDR3 is 16 residues long. The CDR3 region has the DNA TGTGCCAGCAGCTTTATACCTGTTACCTCCTACAATGAGCAGTTCTTC. Its translation is CASSFIPVTSYNEQFF.

The chain recombines TRBV29-1 with TRBJ2-1; 13 nucleotides agree with TRBD2. The CDR3 extends over 17 amino acids. With V trimmed by 4 bases and J by 6 bases, 12 bases remained unmatched. CDR1 is SQVTM and CDR2 is ANQGSEA in the germline V gene. The chain's CDR3 is CSVGTSGSYRAANEQFF. In nucleotides, the CDR3 is TGCAGCGTTGGGACTAGCGGGAGTTACCGGGCGGCCAATGAGCAGTTCTTC.

This clonotype was observed a handful of times. The gene calls are TRBV5-1 and TRBJ2-3, with 7 bases fitting TRBD1. V lost 0 bases and J lost 3; bases outside the gene matches: 4. The CDR3 loop spans 15 amino acids. Per germline, CDR1 SGHRS and CDR2 YFSETQ. CDR3 DNA sequence: TGCGCCAGCAGCTTGGGGACAGGAGTTACAGATACGCAGTATTTT. This encodes CASSLGTGVTDTQYF. The whole variable domain, remainder taken from reference TRBV5-1 and TRBJ2-3, is KAGVTQTPRYLIKTRGQQVTLSCSPISGHRSVSWYQQTPGQGLQFLFEYFSETQRNKGNFPGRFSGRQFSNSRSEMNVSTLELGDSALYLCASSLGTGVTDTQYFGPGTRLTVL.

This sequence joins TRBV24-1 and TRBJ2-5; TRBD1 agrees at 8 bases. V was clipped by 3 bases and J by 3 bases; unmatched bases: 14. The CDR3 loop spans 18 amino acids. Per germline, CDR1 KGHDR and CDR2 SFDVKD. CDR3 in amino acids: CATSDSSPRDRGKETQYF. DNA for the CDR3: TGTGCCACCAGTGATAGTAGCCCCCGAGACAGGGGCAAAGAGACCCAGTACTTC.

The genes are TRBV5-1 and TRBJ2-3, with D perhaps matching TRBD1 (6 bases). V dropped 4 bases and J dropped 7 bases, with 16 bases sitting between them. The CDR3 consists of 14 residues. CDR1 is SGHRS and CDR2 is YFSETQ in the germline V gene. The CDR3 nucleotides are TGCGCCAGCAGCACCTTTGGGACATCCAATACGCAGTATTTT. It is translated as CASSTFGTSNTQYF.

V is TRBV10-3 and J is TRBJ2-2; possible D gene TRBD1, 6 bases. CDR1 and CDR2 from the germline V gene are ENHRY and SYGVKD. V was cut by 5 bases and J by 1 base, with 14 bases left in between. The CDR3 runs 16 residues. The CDR3 coding sequence is TGTGCCATCAGTCCGACAGGACCTAAGAACACCGGGGAGCTGTTTTTT. Translation gives CAISPTGPKNTGELFF.

This clonotype has a handful of counts. The gene calls are TRBV6-2 or TRBV6-3 and TRBJ1-1; 7 bases line up with TRBD1. This CDR3 region has 12 residues. In germline, CDR1 is MNHEY, CDR2 SVGEGT. V trimming: 5 bases; J trimming: 5 bases; junction bases outside the gene matches: 2. The CDR3 DNA sequence: TGTGCCAGCAGTCAACAGGGGACTGAAGCTTTCTTT. This translates into CASSQQGTEAFF.

V gene TRBV5-1 combines with J gene TRBJ1-6; 7 bases map to TRBD1. V dropped 2 bases and J dropped 6; count of bases not matched to a gene: 8. The germline gives CDR1 SGHRS, CDR2 YFSETQ. This CDR3 spans 16 amino acids. Here the CDR3 reads CASSLSTGASNSPLHF. CDR3 coding DNA: TGCGCCAGCAGCTTATCTACAGGGGCGAGTAATTCACCCCTCCACTTT.

This clonotype was observed at least ten times. The gene calls are TRBV20-1 and TRBJ2-7; D ambiguous. Deletions cut 2 bases from V and 3 bases from J, with 8 bases between. This CDR3 contains 12 residues. The germline V gene has CDR1 DFQATT and CDR2 SNEGSKA (reference sequence). Here the CDR3 DNA reads TGCAGTGCTAGACGAGAGAGCTACGAGCAGTACTTC. Translated: CSARRESYEQYF.

This clonotype was picked up many times. The gene calls are TRBV13 and TRBJ2-7, with 10 nucleotides matching TRBD2. Germline V gene data show CDR1 as PRHDT and CDR2 as FYEKMQ (reference sequence). The J segment lost 7 bases and the V segment lost 0 bases, leaving 12 bases of the junction unmatched. CDR3 size: 17 residues. CDR3 region: CASSLGGLARRPREQYF. The CDR3 coding sequence is TGTGCCAGCAGCTTAGGGGGACTAGCGCGACGACCGCGGGAGCAGTACTTC.

This clonotype was found a few times. The chain combines TRBV6-5 with TRBJ2-1, with TRBD2 matching over 8 bases. Germline lookup yields CDR1 MNHEY and CDR2 SVGAGI. CDR3 length: 15 amino acids. With 2 bases clipped from V and 5 bases from J, the junction kept 5 bases outside the gene matches. This chain's CDR3 is CASSYHGLANNEQFF. CDR3 nucleotide sequence: TGTGCCAGCAGTTACCATGGACTAGCCAACAATGAGCAGTTCTTC.

This chain connects TRBV10-2 to TRBJ2-3, with 8 bases that match TRBD2. This CDR3 spans 18 amino acids. V trimming: 6 bases; J trimming: 3 bases; junction bases outside the gene matches: 17. Looked up from germline, CDR1 is WSHSY and CDR2 is SAAADI. The CDR3 DNA reads as TGCGCCAGCAGCCCTTTGTCGGGGGGGCCTGAAGCGACAGATACGCAGTATTTT. Translation gives CASSPLSGGPEATDTQYF.

This clonotype was counted a few times. The chain recombines TRBV2 with TRBJ2-5, with D perhaps given as TRBD1 or TRBD2 (5 bases each). V was pared by 10 bases and J by 5 bases, with 11 bases between. The CDR3 loop spans 11 amino acids. CDR1 is SNHLY, CDR2 FYNNEI, per germline. CDR3 residues: CATKGTETQYF. CDR3 coding DNA: TGTGCCACGAAGGGGACGGAGACCCAGTACTTC.

This chain joins TRBV6-5 and TRBJ2-7; D is possibly TRBD2 (5 bases). CDR3 length: 14 residues. The ends were cut back, 2 bases at V and 4 bases at J, with 12 bases in the middle. Germline CDR1 is MNHEY and CDR2 is SVGAGI. The CDR3 DNA is TGTGCCAGCAGTTACGGCGGGCGGACTTACGAGCAGTACTTC. Encoded protein: CASSYGGRTYEQYF.

The V and J genes are TRBV7-9 and TRBJ2-1; 9 positions match TRBD2. In germline, CDR1 is SEHNR, CDR2 FQNEAQ (reference sequence). The CDR3 is 14 amino acids. Germline trimming cut 3 bases from V and 8 bases from J; bases unmatched to any gene: 5. The chain's CDR3 is CASSLVAGDYEQFF. The CDR3 DNA reads TGTGCCAGCAGCTTGGTAGCGGGAGACTATGAGCAGTTCTTC.

This clonotype occurred a few times. J is TRBJ2-7 and V is TRBV28; D call uncertain. Per germline, CDR1 MDHEN and CDR2 SYDVKM. The germline V and J ends were trimmed by 4 bases and 4 bases, with 8 bases remaining between them. The CDR3 runs 12 residues. Written as DNA, the CDR3 is TGTGCCAGCAGTTCGGCCCATTACGAGCAGTACTTC. This codes for CASSSAHYEQYF.

This sequence joins TRBV2 and TRBJ2-7, with D unresolved. V lost 6 bases and J 4 bases, leaving 10 bases between the germline ends. The germline V gene has CDR1 SNHLY and CDR2 FYNNEI. This CDR3 contains 12 residues. This CDR3 reads CASSPQTYEQYF. DNA of the CDR3: TGTGCCAGCAGCCCTCAAACGTACGAGCAGTACTTC.

This clonotype was seen a few times. The chain links TRBV6-1 to TRBJ1-5; D unclear. Trimming took off 6 bases at V and 0 bases at J, with 9 bases between the two ends. The CDR3 consists of 14 residues. CDR1 MNHNS and CDR2 SASEGT come from the germline V gene. CDR3 coding DNA: TGTGCCAGCAGCGGAGGAGGTAGCAATCAGCCCCAGCATTTT. This translates into CASSGGGSNQPQHF.

This clonotype came up a few times. The gene calls are TRBV11-1 and TRBJ2-3; a possible D gene is TRBD2 (7 bases). The germline V gene encodes CDR1 SGHAT and CDR2 FQDESV (reference sequence). The CDR3 consists of 18 residues. Deletions cut 2 bases from V and 1 base from J, with 19 bases between. DNA of the CDR3: TGTGCCAGCAGCTTATTAGCTCTCCGGGGGGCTGGCACAGATACGCAGTATTTT. Protein product: CASSLLALRGAGTDTQYF. Full variable domain (rest looked up from reference TRBV11-1 and TRBJ2-3): EAEVAQSPRYKITEKSQAVAFWCDPISGHATLYWYRQILGQGPELLVQFQDESVVDDSQLPKDRFSAERLKGVDSTLKIQPAELGDSAMYLCASSLLALRGAGTDTQYFGPGTRLTVL.